Listed below are T cell receptor beta chains from one sample, sequenced in a study of T cell responses to AZD1222 COVID-19 vaccine. TCRdb keeps only in-frame clones here, not all; method: immunoSEQ multiplex PCR. Of 100,000 to 140,000 clones listed, roughly 90% are singletons. This sample comprised peripheral blood, obtained on day 0 of AZD1222 vaccination. Receptors were obtained from an adult in good health. CDR3s include the opening cysteine and the closing phenylalanine or tryptophan. A D gene is named only where the DNA matches it firmly. A row's size may be missing; if present it is once, few, many or a size class.

J	D	length	V	size	DNA	CDR3
TRBJ2-7	NA	14	TRBV6-2/TRBV6-3	NA	TGTGCCAGCAGTTACGCAGGGAACTCCTACGAGCAGTACTTC	CASSYAGNSYEQYF
TRBJ2-7	NA	15	TRBV7-2	NA	TGTGCCAGCAGCTTAGGCGGATACGTCTCCTACGAGCAGTACTTC	CASSLGGYVSYEQYF
TRBJ2-2	NA	14	TRBV5-1	NA	TGCGCCAGCAGCTTGGGACCGGGGACCGGGGAGCTGTTTTTT	CASSLGPGTGELFF
TRBJ1-2	NA	15	TRBV18	NA	TGTGCCAGCTCACCACCCTCGGGGACGGGCTATGGCTACACCTTC	CASSPPSGTGYGYTF
TRBJ1-6	NA	12	TRBV19	once	TGTGCCAGTAGTCACAGGACTTCACCCCTCCACTTT	CASSHRTSPLHF
TRBJ2-7	TRBD2	15	TRBV9	once	TGTGCCAGCAGCGTTCTAGCGGAAGGACTTTACGAGCAGTACTTC	CASSVLAEGLYEQYF
TRBJ2-1	TRBD2	15	TRBV18	NA	TGTGCCAGCTCACCTGGACTAGCGGACTACAATGAGCAGTTCTTC	CASSPGLADYNEQFF
TRBJ2-1	NA	14	TRBV3-1/TRBV3-2	NA	TGTGCCAGTGAGACCCGGGGACCTAACAATGAGCAGTTCTTC	CASETRGPNNEQFF
TRBJ2-5	NA	12	TRBV7-9	NA	TGTGCCAGCAGCTTCCCGGGAGAGACCCAGTACTTC	CASSFPGETQYF
TRBJ1-3	TRBD1	16	TRBV7-9	NA	TGTGCCAGCAGCCCTGGACAGGGCTTAGCTGGAAACACCATATATTTT	CASSPGQGLAGNTIYF
TRBJ1-1	NA	15	TRBV3-1/TRBV3-2	NA	TGTGCCAGCAGTCCACGTCGGGGCGATTTCACTGAAGCTTTCTTT	CASSPRRGDFTEAFF
TRBJ2-7	NA	13	TRBV10-3	once	TGTGCCACCAAGGGCGACGGAGCCTACGAGCAGTACTTC	CATKGDGAYEQYF
TRBJ1-5	NA	15	TRBV28	NA	TGTGCCAGCAGGGGCGGGAGGGGGAGGATCCAGCCCCAGCATTTT	CASRGGRGRIQPQHF
TRBJ2-7	TRBD1	14	TRBV30	NA	TGTGCCTGGAGTGTACAGGGGGCGAATTGGGAGCAGTACTTC	CAWSVQGANWEQYF
TRBJ2-3	NA	15	TRBV4-3	NA	TGCGCCAGCAGCCATGAACAGGGACTTCGTGATACGCAGTATTTT	CASSHEQGLRDTQYF
TRBJ1-1	TRBD1	12	TRBV27	NA	TGTGCCAGCAGGGAGGGACAGTTATTCGCTTTCTTT	CASREGQLFAFF
TRBJ1-4	NA	15	TRBV4-2	NA	TGTGCCAGCACCTCAACCCAAGCAACTAATGAAAAACTGTTTTTT	CASTSTQATNEKLFF
TRBJ1-5	NA	13	TRBV4-1	medium-sized	TGCGCCAGCAGCGACAGGAGCAATCAGCCCCAGCATTTT	CASSDRSNQPQHF
TRBJ2-7	TRBD1	14	TRBV28	once	TGTGCCAGCACCCCGACAGGGGTCTCCTACGAGCAGTACTTC	CASTPTGVSYEQYF
TRBJ2-3	NA	17	TRBV11-3	NA	TGTGCCAGCAGCCATAGTCCCGGGGAGGCGTGGACAGATACGCAGTATTTT	CASSHSPGEAWTDTQYF
TRBJ2-5	NA	15	TRBV24-1	NA	TGTGCCACCAGTGACCGAGCCGGGTTGTTCGAGACCCAGTACTTC	CATSDRAGLFETQYF
TRBJ1-1	NA	17	TRBV4-1	NA	TGCGCCAGCAGCCAAGATCGGGCAACAGATTCAATAGCTGAAGCTTTCTTT	CASSQDRATDSIAEAFF
TRBJ1-1	NA	12	TRBV3-1/TRBV3-2	NA	TGTGCCAGCAGCCGATTAAACACTGAAGCTTTCTTT	CASSRLNTEAFF
TRBJ2-6	TRBD1	16	TRBV19	NA	TGTGCCAGTACGAGGGCAGGGGGTTCTGGGGCCAACGTCCTGACTTTC	CASTRAGGSGANVLTF
TRBJ2-7	NA	13	TRBV6-6	NA	TGTGCCAGCAAGGAGGTCCTTGCCTACGAGCAGTACTTC	CASKEVLAYEQYF
TRBJ1-5	NA	14	TRBV19	NA	TGTGCCAGTAGCCTACAGGGCGGCAATCAGCCCCAGCATTTT	CASSLQGGNQPQHF
TRBJ2-3	TRBD2	17	TRBV5-4	NA	TGTGCCAGCAGCTTGGAACCCGGGACTAGCGGGAGGGATACGCAGTATTTT	CASSLEPGTSGRDTQYF